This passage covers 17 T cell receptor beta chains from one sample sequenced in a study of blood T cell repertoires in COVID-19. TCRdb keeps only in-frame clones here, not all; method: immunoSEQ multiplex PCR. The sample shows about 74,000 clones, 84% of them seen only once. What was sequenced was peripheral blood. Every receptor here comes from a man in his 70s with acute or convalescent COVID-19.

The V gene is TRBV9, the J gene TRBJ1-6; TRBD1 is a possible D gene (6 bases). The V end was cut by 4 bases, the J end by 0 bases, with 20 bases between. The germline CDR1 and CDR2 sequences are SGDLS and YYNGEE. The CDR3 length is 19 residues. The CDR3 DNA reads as TGTGCCAGCAGCCCCGGAGGACAGCCTTCAAGCTCCTATAATTCACCCCTCCACTTT. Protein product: CASSPGGQPSSSYNSPLHF.

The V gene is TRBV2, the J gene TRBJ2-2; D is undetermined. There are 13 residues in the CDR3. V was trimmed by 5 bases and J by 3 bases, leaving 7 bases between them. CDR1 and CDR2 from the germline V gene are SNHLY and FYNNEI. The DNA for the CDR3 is TGTGCCAGCAGTCGGCAGGACACCGGGGAGCTGTTTTTT. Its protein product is CASSRQDTGELFF.

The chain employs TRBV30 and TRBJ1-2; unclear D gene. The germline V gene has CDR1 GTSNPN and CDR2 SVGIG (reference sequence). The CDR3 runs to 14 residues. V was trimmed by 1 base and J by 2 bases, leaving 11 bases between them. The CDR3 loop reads CAWSAALGNYGYTF. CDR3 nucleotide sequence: TGTGCCTGGAGTGCCGCACTGGGCAACTATGGCTACACCTTC.

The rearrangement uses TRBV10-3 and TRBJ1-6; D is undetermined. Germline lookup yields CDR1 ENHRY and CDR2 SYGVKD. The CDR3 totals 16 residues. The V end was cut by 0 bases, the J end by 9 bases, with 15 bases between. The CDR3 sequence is CAISESRGGIISPLHF. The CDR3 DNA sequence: TGTGCCATCAGTGAGTCACGGGGTGGGATAATTTCACCCCTCCACTTT.

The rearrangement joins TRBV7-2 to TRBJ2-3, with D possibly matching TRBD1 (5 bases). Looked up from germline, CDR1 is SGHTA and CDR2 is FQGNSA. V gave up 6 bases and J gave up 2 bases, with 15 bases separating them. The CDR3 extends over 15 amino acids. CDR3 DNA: TGTGCCAGCAGTTTAAGACCAGGGCCCACAGATACGCAGTATTTT. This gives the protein CASSLRPGPTDTQYF.

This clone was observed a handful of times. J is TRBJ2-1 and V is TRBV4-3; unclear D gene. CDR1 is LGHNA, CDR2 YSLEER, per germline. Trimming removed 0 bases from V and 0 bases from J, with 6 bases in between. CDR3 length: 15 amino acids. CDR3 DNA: TGCGCCAGCAGCCAAGACGTGAGCTCCTACAATGAGCAGTTCTTC. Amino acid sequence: CASSQDVSSYNEQFF.

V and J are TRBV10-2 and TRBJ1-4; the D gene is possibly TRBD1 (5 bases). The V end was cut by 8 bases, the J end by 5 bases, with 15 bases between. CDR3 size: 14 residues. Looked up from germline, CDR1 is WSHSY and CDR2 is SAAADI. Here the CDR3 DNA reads TGCGCCAGCCGACTGGGGCCCAGAAATGAAAAACTGTTTTTT. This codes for CASRLGPRNEKLFF.

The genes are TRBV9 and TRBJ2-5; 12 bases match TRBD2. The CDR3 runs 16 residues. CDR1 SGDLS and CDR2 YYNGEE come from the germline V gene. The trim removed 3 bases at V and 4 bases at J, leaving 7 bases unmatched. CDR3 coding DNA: TGTGCCAGCAGCGCCACCGGGACTAGCGGGCGAGAGACCCAGTACTTC. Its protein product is CASSATGTSGRETQYF.

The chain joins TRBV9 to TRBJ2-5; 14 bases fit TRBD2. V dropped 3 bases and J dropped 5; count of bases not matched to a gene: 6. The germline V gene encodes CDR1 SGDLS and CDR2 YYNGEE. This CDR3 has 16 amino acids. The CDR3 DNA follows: TGTGCCAGCAGCGCGACGGGACTAGCGGGAGTTGAGACCCAGTACTTC. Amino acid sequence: CASSATGLAGVETQYF.

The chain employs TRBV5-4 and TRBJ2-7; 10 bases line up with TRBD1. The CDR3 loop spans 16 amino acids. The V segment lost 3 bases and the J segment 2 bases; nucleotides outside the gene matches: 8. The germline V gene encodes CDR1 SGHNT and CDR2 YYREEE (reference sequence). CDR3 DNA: TGTGCCAGCAGCTCACCGGGACAGGGGACCACCTACGAGCAGTACTTC. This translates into CASSSPGQGTTYEQYF.

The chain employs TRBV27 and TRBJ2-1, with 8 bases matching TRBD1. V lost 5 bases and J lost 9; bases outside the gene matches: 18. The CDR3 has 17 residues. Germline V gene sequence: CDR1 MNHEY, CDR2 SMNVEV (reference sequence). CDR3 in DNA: TGTGCCAGCAGTCGAGGACAGGGAAGACCCCAAGAAGTTGAGCAGTTCTTC. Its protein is CASSRGQGRPQEVEQFF.

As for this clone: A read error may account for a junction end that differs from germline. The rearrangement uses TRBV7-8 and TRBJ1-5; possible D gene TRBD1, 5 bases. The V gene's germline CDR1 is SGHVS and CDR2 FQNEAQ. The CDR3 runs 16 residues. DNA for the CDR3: TGTGCCAGCAGCATAGCCGGTCCAGGGATGAATCAGCCCCAGCATTTT. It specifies CASSIAGPGMNQPQHF.

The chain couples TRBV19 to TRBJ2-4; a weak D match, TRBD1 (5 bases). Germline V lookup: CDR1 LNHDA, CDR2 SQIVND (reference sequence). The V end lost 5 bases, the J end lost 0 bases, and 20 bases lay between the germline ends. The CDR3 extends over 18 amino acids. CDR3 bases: TGTGCCAGTAGTGCCCCTGCAAGGGCAGGGCTAGCCAAAAACATTCAGTACTTC. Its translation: CASSAPARAGLAKNIQYF.

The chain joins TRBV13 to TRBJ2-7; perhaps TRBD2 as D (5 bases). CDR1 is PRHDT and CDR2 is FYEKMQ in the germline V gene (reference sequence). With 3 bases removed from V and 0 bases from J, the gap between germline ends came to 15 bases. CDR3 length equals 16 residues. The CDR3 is CASSLKPGVISYEQYF. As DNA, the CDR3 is TGTGCCAGCAGCTTGAAACCCGGGGTCATCTCCTACGAGCAGTACTTC. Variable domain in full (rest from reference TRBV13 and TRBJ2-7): AAGVIQSPRHLIKEKRETATLKCYPIPRHDTVYWYQQGPGQDPQFLISFYEKMQSDKGSIPDRFSAQQFSDYHSELNMSSLELGDSALYFCASSLKPGVISYEQYFGPGTRLTVT.

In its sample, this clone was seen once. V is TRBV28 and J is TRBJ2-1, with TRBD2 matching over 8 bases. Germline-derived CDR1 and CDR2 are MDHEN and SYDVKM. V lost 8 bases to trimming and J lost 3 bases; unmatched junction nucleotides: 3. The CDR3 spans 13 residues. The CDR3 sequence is CASRLANYNEQFF. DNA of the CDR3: TGTGCCAGCCGACTAGCGAACTACAATGAGCAGTTCTTC.

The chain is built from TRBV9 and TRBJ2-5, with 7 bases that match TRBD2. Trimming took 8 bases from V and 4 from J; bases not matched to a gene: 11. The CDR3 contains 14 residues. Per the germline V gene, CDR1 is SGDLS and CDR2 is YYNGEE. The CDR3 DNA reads TGTGCCAGTAACGTGGGAGGGCCGGGAGAGACCCAGTACTTC. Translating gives CASNVGGPGETQYF.

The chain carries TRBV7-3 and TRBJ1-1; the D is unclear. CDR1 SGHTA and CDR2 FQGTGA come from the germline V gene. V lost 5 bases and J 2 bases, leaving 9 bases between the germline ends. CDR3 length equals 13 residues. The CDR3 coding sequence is TGTGCCAGCAGCAAAAGCCCTAACACTGAAGCTTTCTTT. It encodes CASSKSPNTEAFF.